These 29 T cell receptor beta chains were all obtained from the same sample, sequenced in a study of cytomegalovirus exposure and HLA in healthy donors. Data came from immunoSEQ multiplex PCR; TCRdb stores just in-frame clones and leaves some out. The table shows approximately 76,000 clones, with roughly 95% occurring only once. Specimen: PBMCs. The receptors here all came from a woman younger than 35 in good health and CMV-seropositive.

The chain combines TRBV19 with TRBJ2-7, with D possibly matching TRBD2 (5 bases). CDR1 LNHDA and CDR2 SQIVND come from the germline V gene (reference sequence). This CDR3 spans 13 amino acids. V gave up 5 bases and J gave up 6 bases, with 14 bases separating them. The CDR3 region has the DNA TGTGCCAGTAGTCCTAGCTCGGACGGCGAGCAGTACTTC. Translated: CASSPSSDGEQYF.

V is TRBV28 and J is TRBJ2-5; 9 bases align to TRBD1. The ends lost 4 bases at V and 1 base at J; junction bases unmatched: 7. The length of the CDR3 is 16 residues. Looked up from germline, CDR1 is MDHEN and CDR2 is SYDVKM. CDR3 sequence: CASSSRTGAIQETQYF. CDR3 sequence (DNA): TGTGCCAGCAGTTCCCGGACAGGGGCCATCCAAGAGACCCAGTACTTC.

The chain has TRBV28 and TRBJ1-2; 8 bases are shared with TRBD1. The V and J ends lost 10 bases and 8 bases, in that order; junction bases with no gene match: 6. The germline V gene has CDR1 MDHEN and CDR2 SYDVKM. The CDR3 runs 11 residues. The CDR3 reads CATGGRGGYTF. The CDR3 DNA follows: TGTGCCACAGGGGGCCGCGGGGGCTACACCTTC.

The chain uses TRBV4-2 and TRBJ1-1; 7 bases line up with TRBD1. The CDR3 is 16 amino acids. The V gene end was trimmed by 3 bases and the J gene end by 1 base; junction bases not matched to a gene: 8. Per the germline V gene, CDR1 is LGHNA and CDR2 is YNFKEQ. The CDR3 sequence: CASSHAEGQKNTEAFF. CDR3 bases: TGTGCCAGCAGCCACGCAGAGGGACAGAAGAACACTGAAGCTTTCTTT.

The chain joins TRBV27 to TRBJ2-7; D is perhaps TRBD1 (5 bases). Trimming removed 5 bases at V and 0 bases at J, with 11 bases between. Germline loops: CDR1 MNHEY, CDR2 SMNVEV (reference sequence). The CDR3 length is 14 residues. The CDR3 bases are TGTGCCAGCAGTGTCAGCAGGGCCTCCTACGAGCAGTACTTC. Translation gives CASSVSRASYEQYF.

The chain has TRBV6-5 and TRBJ1-2; D is undetermined. The CDR3 runs to 13 residues. Germline V gives CDR1 MNHEY, CDR2 SVGAGI. The germline V and J ends were trimmed by 3 bases and 2 bases, with 7 bases remaining between them. Written as DNA, the CDR3 is TGTGCCAGCAGTTATTACAGCAACTATGGCTACACCTTC. Residues: CASSYYSNYGYTF.

V usage is TRBV14 and J usage is TRBJ1-1; D is undetermined. This CDR3 region has 13 residues. CDR1 and CDR2 from the germline V gene are SGHDN and FVKESK. The ends were cut back, 0 bases at V and 11 bases at J, with 13 bases in the middle. For the CDR3, the DNA is TGTGCCAGCAGCCAAGATTGGGCGGGCACGGCTTTCTTT. Encoded protein: CASSQDWAGTAFF.

The rearrangement uses TRBV4-1 and TRBJ1-6; a weak D match, TRBD1 (6 bases). This CDR3 contains 15 residues. Germline CDR1 reads MGHRA; CDR2 reads YSYEKL. Trimming removed 1 base from V and 8 bases from J, with 12 bases in between. The DNA for the CDR3 is TGCGCCAGCAGCCAAGTTAAGGGGGATGATTCACCCCTCCACTTT. Residues: CASSQVKGDDSPLHF.

The chain employs TRBV30 and TRBJ2-1, with D perhaps TRBD2 (5 bases). Looked up from germline, CDR1 is GTSNPN and CDR2 is SVGIG (reference sequence). The CDR3 consists of 13 residues. V lost 3 bases, J lost 5 bases, and 11 bases lay in between. The chain's CDR3 is CAWSETRNNEQFF. The CDR3 DNA reads TGTGCCTGGAGCGAAACTAGAAACAATGAGCAGTTCTTC.

V usage is TRBV5-1 and J usage is TRBJ2-5; TRBD1 matches 8 bases. Germline V gene data show CDR1 as SGHRS and CDR2 as YFSETQ. There are 13 residues in the CDR3. Unmatched junction bases numbered 3, after V lost 4 bases and J lost 4 bases. CDR3 protein: CASSATGGETQYF. The DNA for the CDR3 is TGCGCCAGCAGCGCAACAGGGGGAGAGACCCAGTACTTC.

The chain employs TRBV6-5 and TRBJ2-5; D is ambiguous. The CDR3 runs to 13 residues. Germline V CDR1 and CDR2: MNHEY, SVGAGI. Trimming left V 4 bases short and J 1 base short, with 7 bases between. The DNA of the CDR3 is TGTGCCAGCAGTTCCCCGGGCCAAGAGACCCAGTACTTC. It translates to CASSSPGQETQYF.

The chain uses TRBV7-9 and TRBJ1-1, with D uncertain. The V end lost 1 base, the J end lost 0 bases, and 6 bases lay between the germline ends. The CDR3 length is 14 residues. The germline V gene has CDR1 SEHNR and CDR2 FQNEAQ (reference sequence). In DNA form, the CDR3 reads TGTGCCAGCAGCTTAGTCTCCGTGAACACTGAAGCTTTCTTT. As protein: CASSLVSVNTEAFF.

The chain combines TRBV7-2 with TRBJ2-6; D is possibly TRBD2 (5 bases). Germline V lookup: CDR1 SGHTA, CDR2 FQGNSA. Deletions cut 1 base from V and 2 bases from J, with 12 bases between. This CDR3 contains 17 residues. The CDR3 here is CASSLGLRGTGANVLTF. The CDR3 DNA is TGTGCCAGCAGCTTAGGGTTACGAGGGACTGGGGCCAACGTCCTGACTTTC.

The genes are TRBV10-3 and TRBJ2-1, with 9 bases matching TRBD2. The V and J ends lost 4 bases and 6 bases, in that order; junction bases with no gene match: 4. This CDR3 contains 14 residues. Germline assignment: CDR1 ENHRY and CDR2 SYGVKD. CDR3 residues: CAISGPGLANEQFF. The CDR3 DNA is TGTGCCATCAGTGGGCCGGGACTAGCCAATGAGCAGTTCTTC.

This clone has a single count. V and J are TRBV29-1 and TRBJ2-7, with a tentative D call TRBD1 (6 bases). CDR3 size: 12 residues. CDR1 and CDR2 from the germline V gene are SQVTM and ANQGSEA. V was trimmed by 4 bases and J by 2 bases, leaving 9 bases between them. The CDR3, as DNA: TGCAGCGTTGGGGGGACACCCTACGAGCAGTACTTC. This gives the protein CSVGGTPYEQYF.

The V and J genes are TRBV6-1 and TRBJ2-3, with a tentative D call TRBD1 (5 bases). Germline lookup yields CDR1 MNHNS and CDR2 SASEGT. The CDR3 extends over 14 amino acids. Trimming stripped 2 bases from V and 4 bases from J, with 10 bases between. CDR3 residues: CASSETQGSDTQYF. The CDR3 DNA reads TGTGCCAGCAGTGAAACGCAGGGCTCAGATACGCAGTATTTT.

The gene calls are TRBV5-1 and TRBJ2-1; possibly TRBD1 for D (8 bases). The CDR3 sequence is 15 residues long. The V and J ends lost 2 bases and 8 bases respectively, with 17 bases between them. The germline gives CDR1 SGHRS, CDR2 YFSETQ. This chain's CDR3 is CASSFEDREGHEQFF. As DNA, the CDR3 is TGCGCCAGCAGCTTCGAGGACAGGGAGGGCCATGAGCAGTTCTTC.

This chain connects TRBV5-1 to TRBJ2-7, with D maybe TRBD1 (6 bases). The CDR3 runs to 14 residues. Trimming removed 0 bases from V and 3 bases from J, with 10 bases in between. CDR1 is SGHRS and CDR2 is YFSETQ in the germline V gene. The CDR3 nucleotides are TGCGCCAGCAGCTTGGTGACAGGTAACTACGAGCAGTACTTC. It specifies CASSLVTGNYEQYF.

The V call is TRBV18, the J call TRBJ2-1, with TRBD2 matching 8 bases. This CDR3 is 12 amino acids long. The J segment lost 8 bases and the V segment lost 5 bases, leaving 2 bases of the junction unmatched. Per germline, CDR1 KGHSH and CDR2 LQKENI. CDR3 sequence reads: CASSSTSDEQFF. CDR3 bases: TGTGCCAGCTCATCGACTAGCGATGAGCAGTTCTTC. Filled out from reference TRBV18 and TRBJ2-1, the complete variable domain reads NAGVMQNPRHLVRRRGQEARLRCSPMKGHSHVYWYRQLPEEGLKFMVYLQKENIIDESGMPKERFSAEFPKEGPSILRIQQVVRGDSAAYFCASSSTSDEQFFGPGTRLTVL.

This chain connects TRBV7-2 to TRBJ2-3; D may be TRBD2 (6 bases). This CDR3 is 15 amino acids long. Trimming took off 0 bases at V and 2 bases at J, with 9 bases between the two ends. Germline V gene sequence: CDR1 SGHTA, CDR2 FQGNSA. The CDR3 DNA reads TGTGCCAGCAGCTTAGCGGGAGGCTTCACAGATACGCAGTATTTT. It encodes CASSLAGGFTDTQYF.

The chain carries TRBV28 and TRBJ1-2, with TRBD1 matching 7 bases. The CDR3 contains 15 residues. Germline V gene lookup returns CDR1 MDHEN and CDR2 SYDVKM. Germline trimming cut 5 bases from V and 1 base from J; bases unmatched to any gene: 7. DNA of the CDR3: TGTGCCAGCAGTGTAGGGACAGACAGTAACTATGGCTACACCTTC. Its protein is CASSVGTDSNYGYTF.

CDR3 nucleotide sequence: TGTGCCAGCAGCTTATACAGGGGGTTGGGTGAAAAACTGTTTTTT. Protein: CASSLYRGLGEKLFF. The chain employs TRBV7-2 and TRBJ1-4; 8 nucleotides align to TRBD1. V gave up 2 bases and J gave up 7 bases; unmatched junction bases: 6. There are 15 residues in the CDR3. Germline CDR1 SGHTA, CDR2 FQGNSA.

The chain couples TRBV6-5 to TRBJ1-5; D gene uncertain. The CDR3 sequence is 14 residues long. The germline V and J ends were trimmed by 4 bases and 7 bases, with 14 bases remaining between them. Germline V gives CDR1 MNHEY, CDR2 SVGAGI. The CDR3 here is CASSSLGRAQPQHF. CDR3 nucleotides: TGTGCCAGCAGTTCCCTGGGGAGGGCCCAGCCCCAGCATTTT.

This chain joins TRBV6-6 and TRBJ2-7, with a tentative D call TRBD2 (6 bases). V was trimmed by 0 bases and J by 6 bases, leaving 15 bases between them. CDR1 is MNHNY and CDR2 is SVGAGI in the germline V gene (reference sequence). CDR3 length equals 15 residues. This CDR3 is CASSYSGRPGFEQYF. The CDR3 coding sequence is TGTGCCAGCAGTTACTCGGGGAGGCCCGGGTTCGAGCAGTACTTC.

This chain links TRBV15 with TRBJ2-3; 8 nucleotides align to TRBD2. This CDR3 has 19 amino acids. Looked up from germline, CDR1 is LNHNV and CDR2 is YYDKDF (reference sequence). Trimming removed 1 base from V and 1 base from J; junction bases left unmatched: 13. This CDR3 reads CATSRARRGAPRGTDTQYF. For the CDR3, the DNA is TGTGCCACCAGCAGAGCTAGGCGGGGGGCCCCCCGGGGCACAGATACGCAGTATTTT. Using reference TRBV15 and TRBJ2-3 for the parts outside the CDR3, the full variable domain is DAMVIQNPRYQVTQFGKPVTLSCSQTLNHNVMYWYQQKSSQAPKLLFHYYDKDFNNEADTPDNFQSRRPNTSFCFLDIRSPGLGDTAMYLCATSRARRGAPRGTDTQYFGPGTRLTVL.

V and J are TRBV7-9 and TRBJ1-4; TRBD1 matches 9 bases. In germline, CDR1 is SEHNR, CDR2 FQNEAQ (reference sequence). The length of the CDR3 is 14 residues. V gave up 3 bases and J gave up 7 bases; unmatched junction bases: 3. The CDR3 reads CASSLTGGVEKLFF. The CDR3 region has the DNA TGTGCCAGCAGCTTGACAGGGGGGGTTGAAAAACTGTTTTTT.

The chain couples TRBV2 to TRBJ1-5; no firm D call. This CDR3 is 14 amino acids long. Trimming stripped 6 bases from V and 4 bases from J, with 13 bases between. Germline V lookup: CDR1 SNHLY, CDR2 FYNNEI. This chain's CDR3 is CASSASSGNQPQHF. The CDR3 DNA reads TGTGCCAGCAGCGCCAGTTCGGGGAATCAGCCCCAGCATTTT.

The V and J genes are TRBV5-5 and TRBJ2-7; TRBD1 aligns across 8 bases. Per the germline V gene, CDR1 is SGHKS and CDR2 is YYEKEE (reference sequence). With 2 bases clipped from V and 3 bases from J, the junction kept 4 bases outside the gene matches. The CDR3 extends over 14 amino acids. CDR3 region: CASSFRTGIYEQYF. In DNA, the CDR3 is TGTGCCAGCAGCTTTCGGACAGGGATCTACGAGCAGTACTTC.

This rearrangement joins TRBV11-3 to TRBJ2-7; TRBD1 agrees at 9 bases. Germline assignment: CDR1 SGHNT and CDR2 YENEEA. Germline trimming cut 4 bases from V and 4 bases from J; bases unmatched to any gene: 5. The CDR3 extends over 14 amino acids. The CDR3 reads CASSSDRGVYEQYF. The CDR3 coding sequence is TGTGCCAGCAGCTCGGACAGGGGTGTGTACGAGCAGTACTTC.